The 21 T cell receptor beta chains below all came from one sample that was sequenced in a study of blood T cell repertoires in COVID-19. Produced via immunoSEQ multiplex PCR; TCRdb's table is partial and in-frame only. The table includes 90,000 or so clones, about 87% detected once. The sequencing sample was made of peripheral blood. The receptors were gathered from a man older than 75 with acute or convalescent COVID-19.

V gene TRBV4-1 combines with J gene TRBJ2-2, with D possibly being TRBD2 (6 bases). The germline gives CDR1 MGHRA, CDR2 YSYEKL. Trimming pared 0 bases from V and 3 bases from J, leaving 8 bases between. The CDR3 spans 15 residues. DNA for the CDR3: TGCGCCAGCAGCCAAGAAGGAGGGTACACCGGGGAGCTGTTTTTT. It codes for CASSQEGGYTGELFF.

The chain recombines TRBV7-2 with TRBJ1-1; 8 bases align to TRBD1. The CDR3 totals 13 residues. CDR1 is SGHTA, CDR2 FQGNSA, per germline. After removal of 7 bases from V and 4 bases from J, the junction contained 5 bases not matched to a gene. CDR3 protein: CASTGQGGTEAFF. For the CDR3, the DNA is TGTGCCAGCACCGGACAGGGAGGCACTGAAGCTTTCTTT.

The rearrangement links TRBV30 to TRBJ2-4; D may be TRBD1 (6 bases). Germline V gene lookup returns CDR1 GTSNPN and CDR2 SVGIG (reference sequence). The V gene lost 7 bases and the J gene lost 3 bases, with 10 bases spanning the gap. The CDR3 is made up of 12 amino acids. CDR3 residues: CAFGTLKNIQYF. CDR3 sequence (DNA): TGTGCCTTCGGGACACTCAAAAACATTCAGTACTTC.

The chain is built from TRBV18 and TRBJ1-1; weak D call: TRBD1 (6 bases). The V and J ends lost 0 bases and 2 bases respectively, with 16 bases between them. This CDR3 has 17 residues. The germline V gene encodes CDR1 KGHSH and CDR2 LQKENI. The CDR3 DNA reads as TGTGCCAGCTCACCACCGAACAGGGCGACGAAAAACACTGAAGCTTTCTTT. It is translated as CASSPPNRATKNTEAFF.

This sequence joins TRBV29-1 and TRBJ2-1; D possibly corresponds to TRBD2 (7 bases). The CDR3 extends over 15 amino acids. Trimming stripped 6 bases from V and 0 bases from J, with 15 bases between. Germline CDR1 SQVTM, CDR2 ANQGSEA. The CDR3 loop reads CSVRGGPNSYNEQFF. Written as DNA, the CDR3 is TGCAGCGTGAGGGGGGGACCGAACTCCTACAATGAGCAGTTCTTC.

CDR3 DNA sequence: TGTGCCAGCAGTTCGACAGGGGGAGGCTACACCTTC. As protein: CASSSTGGGYTF. This chain connects TRBV6-2 or TRBV6-3 to TRBJ1-2, with 9 bases lining up with TRBD1. This CDR3 has 12 amino acids. Germline trimming cut 4 bases from V and 8 bases from J; bases unmatched to any gene: 2. Germline CDR1 reads MNHEY; CDR2 reads SVGEGT.

The rearrangement joins TRBV4-2 to TRBJ2-2; D ambiguous. The CDR3 has 13 amino acids. The V end was cut by 4 bases, the J end by 3 bases, with 6 bases between. CDR1 LGHNA and CDR2 YNFKEQ come from the germline V gene. CDR3 sequence: CASSPTYTGELFF. CDR3 bases: TGTGCCAGCAGCCCGACTTACACCGGGGAGCTGTTTTTT.

This chain links TRBV5-4 with TRBJ2-3, with a tentative D call TRBD1 (6 bases). Trimming pared 5 bases from V and 0 bases from J, leaving 10 bases between. CDR3 length: 14 amino acids. Germline lookup yields CDR1 SGHNT and CDR2 YYREEE (reference sequence). CDR3: CASRSGQSTDTQYF. The CDR3 DNA is TGTGCCAGCAGGTCGGGACAAAGCACAGATACGCAGTATTTT.

The V gene is TRBV5-4, the J gene TRBJ2-5, with 11 positions matching TRBD2. The ends lost 4 bases at V and 0 bases at J; junction bases unmatched: 5. CDR3 size: 16 residues. Germline values: CDR1 SGHNT, CDR2 YYREEE (reference sequence). The CDR3 sequence is CASSRRLAGNQETQYF. In DNA, the CDR3 is TGTGCCAGCAGCAGAAGACTAGCGGGGAACCAAGAGACCCAGTACTTC.

The chain couples TRBV3-1 (or the pseudogene TRBV3-2) to TRBJ1-1, with TRBD1 matching 11 bases. The CDR3 consists of 14 residues. Losses at the gene ends were 5 bases for V and 5 bases for J; bases not matched to a gene: 4. CDR1 and CDR2 from the germline V gene are LGHDT and YNNKEL (reference sequence). DNA for the CDR3: TGTGCCAGCAGCTGGACAGGGGGCAGAACTGAAGCTTTCTTT. It specifies CASSWTGGRTEAFF.

The chain links TRBV7-9 to TRBJ1-3; TRBD1 aligns across 7 bases. The CDR3 has 16 amino acids. The J segment lost 4 bases and the V segment lost 3 bases, leaving 9 bases of the junction unmatched. Looked up from germline, CDR1 is SEHNR and CDR2 is FQNEAQ (reference sequence). CDR3 in amino acids: CASSLLDRFEGNTIYF. The CDR3, as DNA: TGTGCCAGCAGCTTGCTGGACAGGTTCGAAGGAAACACCATATATTTT. Together with reference TRBV7-9 and TRBJ1-3, the CDR3 gives the full variable domain: DTGVSQNPRHKITKRGQNVTFRCDPISEHNRLYWYRQTLGQGPEFLTYFQNEAQLEKSRLLSDRFSAERPKGSFSTLEIQRTEQGDSAMYLCASSLLDRFEGNTIYFGEGSWLTVV.

This clone was counted a single time. This chain connects TRBV18 to TRBJ2-7; TRBD1 matches at 9 bases. Germline loops: CDR1 KGHSH, CDR2 LQKENI. The CDR3 has 17 residues. V lost 0 bases and J lost 1; bases outside the gene matches: 7. The CDR3 sequence: CASSPPLSTGGSYEQYF. The DNA of the CDR3 is TGTGCCAGCTCACCACCCCTTTCGACAGGGGGATCCTACGAGCAGTACTTC.

The chain employs TRBV18 and TRBJ2-7; 9 bases match TRBD1. V lost 3 bases and J lost 4; bases outside the gene matches: 7. The CDR3 has 15 amino acids. CDR1 is KGHSH, CDR2 LQKENI, per germline. This CDR3 is CASSPTGGPGYEQYF. Here the CDR3 DNA reads TGTGCCAGCTCACCTACAGGGGGCCCTGGTTACGAGCAGTACTTC. Looking up the rest from reference TRBV18 and TRBJ2-7 gives the full variable domain: NAGVMQNPRHLVRRRGQEARLRCSPMKGHSHVYWYRQLPEEGLKFMVYLQKENIIDESGMPKERFSAEFPKEGPSILRIQQVVRGDSAAYFCASSPTGGPGYEQYFGPGTRLTVT.

The J gene is TRBJ1-4, the V gene TRBV4-2; no clear D gene. Trimming shortened V by 2 bases and J by 8 bases, and 15 bases separated the two germline ends. The V gene's germline CDR1 is LGHNA and CDR2 YNFKEQ. The CDR3 covers 15 residues. The CDR3: CASSQWESAGEKLFF. In DNA, the CDR3 is TGTGCCAGCAGCCAATGGGAGTCCGCGGGGGAAAAACTGTTTTTT.

CDR3 DNA sequence: TGTGCCAGCACCACTGGACAGGAGCCAAGCTATGGCTACACCTTC. It is translated as CASTTGQEPSYGYTF. The chain uses TRBV9 and TRBJ1-2, with 7 bases fitting TRBD1. The junction had 12 bases not matched to a gene; V was cut back by 6 bases and J by 4 bases. Germline loops: CDR1 SGDLS, CDR2 YYNGEE. The CDR3 has 15 amino acids.

V and J are TRBV18 and TRBJ2-4; 7 bases are a match to TRBD2. The germline gives CDR1 KGHSH, CDR2 LQKENI. Trimming removed 1 base from V and 7 bases from J; junction bases left unmatched: 10. The CDR3 covers 16 residues. The DNA for the CDR3 is TGTGCCAGCTCACCACTAAACCCTCAGGGAGGGAACATTCAGTACTTC. Encoded protein: CASSPLNPQGGNIQYF.

V usage is TRBV2 and J usage is TRBJ1-6, with D maybe TRBD1 (5 bases). V was shortened by 6 bases and J by 5 bases, with 14 bases between the two germline ends. The CDR3 covers 15 residues. Germline assignment: CDR1 SNHLY and CDR2 FYNNEI. The CDR3 sequence is CASRAQGRDNSPLHF. The CDR3, as DNA: TGTGCCAGCAGAGCTCAGGGAAGAGATAATTCACCCCTCCACTTT.

CDR3 bases: TGTGCCAGTAGCTTTTACAACAATGAGCAGTTCTTC. It translates to CASSFYNNEQFF. The V and J genes are TRBV19 and TRBJ2-1; no reliable D call. The V and J ends lost 6 bases and 5 bases respectively, with 8 bases between them. The CDR3 has 12 amino acids. Germline CDR1 LNHDA, CDR2 SQIVND (reference sequence).

J is TRBJ2-5 and V is TRBV24-1; tentatively, D is TRBD1 (6 bases). This CDR3 is 14 amino acids long. CDR1 KGHDR and CDR2 SFDVKD come from the germline V gene. Trimming pared 4 bases from V and 5 bases from J, leaving 13 bases between. The CDR3 protein is CATSEARGSETQYF. The DNA of the CDR3 is TGTGCCACCAGTGAAGCCAGGGGTTCGGAGACCCAGTACTTC.

The rearrangement joins TRBV30 to TRBJ2-7; D may be TRBD2 (6 bases). From germline, CDR1 is GTSNPN and CDR2 SVGIG (reference sequence). This CDR3 is built from 14 residues. Trimming removed 3 bases at V and 4 bases at J, with 16 bases between. The CDR3 loop is CAWSGASVSYEQYF. The CDR3 bases are TGTGCCTGGAGCGGGGCTAGCGTTAGTTACGAGCAGTACTTC.

The chain has TRBV28 and TRBJ2-7; 9 nucleotides align to TRBD1. Germline lookup yields CDR1 MDHEN and CDR2 SYDVKM. V trimming: 5 bases; J trimming: 2 bases; junction bases outside the gene matches: 7. The CDR3 consists of 15 residues. CDR3 protein: CASSNTGTGTYEQYF. DNA of the CDR3: TGTGCCAGCAGTAATACCGGGACAGGGACCTACGAGCAGTACTTC.